The 25 T cell receptor beta chains below come from one sample, sequenced in a study of CD8 T cells in Susac syndrome. When the RNA was reverse transcribed, random hexamers were used with an input of 0.5 to 1 ug. TCRdb re-derived calls from the immunoSEQ multiplex PCR reads in MiXCR, one entry per CDR3 protein. The sample holds 140,000 to 150,000 distinct CDR3 sequences, 95% seen once. Material: CD4+ T cells from PBMCs. These TCRs come from a human donor with multiple sclerosis.

This chain links TRBV2 with TRBJ2-5, with 12 nucleotides matching TRBD2. The CDR3 loop spans 14 amino acids. V shed 7 bases, J shed 4 bases, and the junction held 4 bases outside the gene matches. In germline, CDR1 is SNHLY, CDR2 FYNNEI. CDR3 protein: CASTSGGAGETQYF. CDR3 bases: TGTGCCAGCACTAGCGGGGGGGCCGGAGAGACCCAGTACTTC.

This clonotype has a single count. The V call is TRBV12-3 or TRBV12-4, the J call TRBJ2-1; D unresolved. This CDR3 comprises 12 residues. Trimming took 8 bases from V and 5 from J, leaving 10 bases between them. The CDR3 protein is CASRPTDNEQFF. CDR3 nucleotides: TGTGCCAGCCGTCCTACAGACAATGAGCAGTTCTTC.

The chain carries TRBV7-2 and TRBJ2-7; D is uncertain. V lost 4 bases and J 4 bases, leaving 8 bases between the germline ends. The V gene's germline CDR1 is SGHTA and CDR2 FQGNSA. The CDR3 is made up of 12 amino acids. This CDR3 is CASSYLGYEQYF. CDR3 bases: TGTGCCAGCAGCTACCTTGGGTACGAGCAGTACTTC.

This rearrangement joins TRBV5-1 to TRBJ2-1, with D uncertain. Trimming removed 4 bases from V and 2 bases from J, with 13 bases in between. Germline loops: CDR1 SGHRS, CDR2 YFSETQ. The CDR3 is made up of 15 amino acids. The CDR3 here is CASSPGSLAYNEQFF. As DNA, the CDR3 is TGCGCCAGCAGCCCCGGCTCCCTAGCCTACAATGAGCAGTTCTTC.

The rearrangement links TRBV27 to TRBJ2-7; 9 bases align to TRBD2. CDR3 size: 16 residues. Germline CDR1 is MNHEY and CDR2 is SMNVEV (reference sequence). Germline trimming cut 6 bases from V and 5 bases from J; bases unmatched to any gene: 14. CDR3 DNA: TGTGCCAGCAGCTCCTGGAGCGGACTAGCGTCCCACGAGCAGTACTTC. Its translation: CASSSWSGLASHEQYF.

The chain employs TRBV11-1 and TRBJ2-1; 7 bases fit TRBD1. The junction had 6 bases not matched to a gene; V was cut back by 6 bases and J by 4 bases. The CDR3 loop spans 14 amino acids. CDR1 SGHAT and CDR2 FQDESV come from the germline V gene (reference sequence). The CDR3 coding sequence is TGTGCCAGCAGGAGTGACAGGGTGTACAATGAGCAGTTCTTC. It translates to CASRSDRVYNEQFF.

The chain links TRBV10-3 to TRBJ2-1, with 8 bases aligning to TRBD1. J was trimmed by 7 bases and V by 6 bases; bases with no gene match: 11. This CDR3 is 15 amino acids long. CDR1 and CDR2 from the germline V gene are ENHRY and SYGVKD. DNA of the CDR3: TGTGCCATCAGGGATGGACAGGGAGGTTCAAATGAGCAGTTCTTC. Its translation is CAIRDGQGGSNEQFF.

In this sample, this clonotype turned up once. As DNA, the CDR3 is TGTGCCAGCAGTTTCGGACCCTCTACGGGGGAGACCCAGTACTTC. Protein sequence: CASSFGPSTGETQYF. J is TRBJ2-5 and V is TRBV7-9; D perhaps matches TRBD2 (5 bases). V was trimmed by 6 bases and J by 5 bases, leaving 19 bases between them. This CDR3 contains 15 residues. Per germline, CDR1 SEHNR and CDR2 FQNEAQ (reference sequence).

J is TRBJ2-5 and V is TRBV20-1; D gene unclear. Trimming pared 3 bases from V and 1 base from J, leaving 6 bases between. This CDR3 has 12 amino acids. The germline gives CDR1 DFQATT, CDR2 SNEGSKA (reference sequence). CDR3 DNA sequence: TGCAGTGCTAGTTGGGGCCAAGAGACCCAGTACTTC. Translation gives CSASWGQETQYF.

This sequence joins TRBV4-1 and TRBJ2-3, with TRBD1 matching 10 bases. With 4 bases clipped from V and 4 bases from J, the junction kept 8 bases outside the gene matches. The CDR3 covers 16 residues. Germline V CDR1 and CDR2: MGHRA, YSYEKL. Written as DNA, the CDR3 is TGCGCCAGCAGCCCAAGACAGGGGGCGGCCCCAGATACGCAGTATTTT. Protein product: CASSPRQGAAPDTQYF.

J is TRBJ2-2 and V is TRBV5-4; 10 bases map to TRBD2. Germline-derived CDR1 and CDR2 are SGHNT and YYREEE (reference sequence). V was clipped by 5 bases and J by 2 bases; unmatched bases: 6. The CDR3 runs to 16 residues. The CDR3 DNA follows: TGTGCCAGCAGGCAAAGCGGGGGGGCTAACACCGGGGAGCTGTTTTTT. Encoded protein: CASRQSGGANTGELFF.

In its sample, this clonotype was seen once. The rearrangement uses TRBV4-3 and TRBJ1-5; D gene uncertain. V lost 0 bases and J 0 bases, leaving 9 bases between the germline ends. The CDR3 covers 16 residues. Germline V lookup: CDR1 LGHNA, CDR2 YSLEER. The CDR3 DNA reads TGCGCCAGCAGCCAAGAAGAGCTTGCTAGCAATCAGCCCCAGCATTTT. This sequence encodes CASSQEELASNQPQHF.

The chain uses TRBV6-5 and TRBJ2-1; 11 bases fit TRBD2. Germline CDR1 reads MNHEY; CDR2 reads SVGAGI. CDR3 length: 15 residues. The ends lost 7 bases at V and 7 bases at J; junction bases unmatched: 9. The CDR3 reads CASIPPGLAENEQFF. The CDR3 DNA is TGTGCCAGCATCCCACCGGGACTAGCGGAAAATGAGCAGTTCTTC.

Only one count was recorded for this clonotype. The V and J genes are TRBV24-1 and TRBJ1-1; D gene uncertain. Germline-derived CDR1 and CDR2 are KGHDR and SFDVKD. The CDR3 contains 11 residues. With 9 bases removed from V and 2 bases from J, the gap between germline ends came to 6 bases. CDR3 sequence: CATRSNTEAFF. In DNA form, the CDR3 reads TGTGCCACCCGTTCCAACACTGAAGCTTTCTTT.

This rearrangement joins TRBV20-1 to TRBJ2-3; TRBD2 matches 7 bases. The V gene's germline CDR1 is DFQATT and CDR2 SNEGSKA (reference sequence). J gave up 0 bases and V 6 bases, and 9 bases lay outside the gene matches. This CDR3 is 15 amino acids long. The CDR3 region is CSATRLAPSTDTQYF. CDR3 nucleotide sequence: TGCAGTGCCACGCGACTAGCCCCTAGCACAGATACGCAGTATTTT.

This sequence joins TRBV28 and TRBJ2-7; 10 nucleotides agree with TRBD2. The CDR3 runs 16 residues. The germline V gene has CDR1 MDHEN and CDR2 SYDVKM. The junction had 10 bases not matched to a gene; V was cut back by 5 bases and J by 3 bases. CDR3 sequence: CASSPQLAGVLYEQYF. CDR3 sequence (DNA): TGTGCCAGCAGTCCACAGCTAGCGGGAGTCCTCTACGAGCAGTACTTC.

This rearrangement joins TRBV27 to TRBJ1-2; possible D gene TRBD1, 5 bases. V shed 7 bases and J shed 4 bases, with 25 bases lying between them. Germline loops: CDR1 MNHEY, CDR2 SMNVEV (reference sequence). The CDR3 contains 17 residues. CDR3 in DNA: TGTGCCAGCAACCTGGGGACCGAAGTTTCCCAGGGCTATGGCTACACCTTC. Translating it yields CASNLGTEVSQGYGYTF.

This sequence joins TRBV5-1 and TRBJ2-1, with TRBD1 identical over 8 bases. Germline-derived CDR1 and CDR2 are SGHRS and YFSETQ. V lost 4 bases to trimming and J lost 9 bases; unmatched junction nucleotides: 6. This CDR3 contains 13 residues. CDR3 region: CASSRGQGSEQFF. CDR3 bases: TGCGCCAGCAGCCGTGGACAGGGAAGTGAGCAGTTCTTC.

The chain recombines TRBV12-3 or TRBV12-4 with TRBJ1-1; D gene ambiguous. This CDR3 has 14 amino acids. The V and J ends lost 6 bases and 1 base respectively, with 12 bases between them. CDR3 loop: CASRPSPQNTEAFF. The CDR3 bases are TGTGCCAGCAGGCCCTCCCCCCAGAACACTGAAGCTTTCTTT.

The chain recombines TRBV27 with TRBJ1-2, with 7 bases fitting TRBD1. J lost 3 bases, V lost 9 bases, and 13 bases had no gene match. The CDR3 contains 15 residues. Germline values: CDR1 MNHEY, CDR2 SMNVEV (reference sequence). DNA of the CDR3: TGTGCCAGTCAAGTTACGGCCAGGGGGGACTATGGCTACACCTTC. This sequence encodes CASQVTARGDYGYTF.

The rearrangement links TRBV20-1 to TRBJ2-3; 8 bases map to TRBD1. Germline CDR1 and CDR2: DFQATT and SNEGSKA (reference sequence). This CDR3 has 14 residues. Unmatched junction bases numbered 8, after V lost 8 bases and J lost 1 base. Here the CDR3 DNA reads TGCAGTAGCCCGACAGGGGTTGGCACAGATACGCAGTATTTT. The encoded protein is CSSPTGVGTDTQYF.

The rearrangement links TRBV20-1 to TRBJ2-7; no definite D call. The CDR3 extends over 11 amino acids. Germline-derived CDR1 and CDR2 are DFQATT and SNEGSKA (reference sequence). The CDR3 nucleotides read TGCAGCGGCGTTATAACCTACGAGCAGTACTTC. It is translated as CSGVITYEQYF.

The V and J genes are TRBV29-1 and TRBJ2-6; D not resolved. The CDR3 loop spans 12 amino acids. Germline CDR1 is SQVTM and CDR2 is ANQGSEA. CDR3 residues: CGFGSGANVLTF. CDR3 nucleotides: TGCGGGTTTGGCTCTGGGGCCAACGTCCTGACTTTC.

The chain links TRBV2 to TRBJ1-6; the match to TRBD1 covers 12 bases. From germline, CDR1 is SNHLY and CDR2 FYNNEI. The CDR3 spans 15 residues. The ends lost 8 bases at V and 7 bases at J; junction bases unmatched: 6. The CDR3 loop reads CASRGQGARNSPLHF. CDR3 in DNA: TGTGCCAGCCGGGGACAGGGGGCTCGGAATTCACCCCTCCACTTT.

This clonotype came up once. The V gene is TRBV10-3, the J gene TRBJ1-4, with a tentative D call TRBD1 (6 bases). Per the germline V gene, CDR1 is ENHRY and CDR2 is SYGVKD. The CDR3 is 14 amino acids. V was clipped by 2 bases and J by 6 bases, with 10 bases between them. CDR3 region: CAISERQADEKLFF. DNA of the CDR3: TGTGCCATCAGTGAGCGACAGGCCGATGAAAAACTGTTTTTT.